Listed below are T cell receptor beta chains from one sample, sequenced in a study of blood T cells in healthy people across ages. TCRdb reanalysed the 5' RACE reads using MiXCR and keeps one entry per CDR3 protein. The data contain more than 600,000 distinct CDR3 sequences, roughly 25% of them singletons. These data also featured in a second study, about T cells of mothers and their children.

The sequencing sample was made of blood. These receptors were collected from a boy younger than 18 in good health. Both conserved end residues are part of each CDR3. The D gene is left open where the match is weak. Size values are once, few and many counts, or a class for expanded clones, and some rows have none.

J: TRBJ2-7; D: NA; size: NA; V: TRBV3-1; CDR3: CASSFRTFDAYEQYF; DNA: TGTGCCAGCAGCTTCCGGACTTTTGACGCCTACGAGCAGTACTTC
J: TRBJ2-1; D: TRBD2; size: few; V: TRBV20-1; CDR3: CSARGLAGTVYEQFF; DNA: TGCAGTGCTAGGGGACTAGCGGGAACGGTATATGAGCAGTTCTTC
J: TRBJ2-1; D: TRBD1; size: NA; V: TRBV11-2; CDR3: CASSTDGTGGFYEQFF; DNA: TGTGCCAGCAGCACCGACGGGACAGGGGGCTTCTATGAGCAGTTCTTC
J: TRBJ2-1; D: TRBD2; size: NA; V: TRBV15; CDR3: CATSRGIGGSNNEQFF; DNA: TGTGCCACCAGCAGAGGTATTGGCGGGAGTAACAATGAGCAGTTCTTC
J: TRBJ1-1; D: NA; size: NA; V: TRBV7-2; CDR3: CASSLGAAEAFF; DNA: TGTGCCAGCAGCTTAGGGGCTGCTGAAGCTTTCTTT
J: TRBJ2-6; D: NA; size: NA; V: TRBV4-1; CDR3: CASSQARWTTANVLTF; DNA: TGCGCCAGCAGCCAAGCACGGTGGACTACGGCCAACGTCCTGACTTTC
J: TRBJ2-3; D: NA; size: few; V: TRBV11-1; CDR3: CASRLGASSTDTQYF; DNA: TGTGCCAGCAGACTCGGAGCTTCTAGCACAGATACGCAGTATTTT
J: TRBJ2-5; D: TRBD2; size: NA; V: TRBV5-1; CDR3: CASSLDGSGTKRDEQYF; DNA: TGCGCCAGCAGCTTGGACGGGAGCGGGACTAAAAGAGATGAGCAGTACTTC
J: TRBJ2-1; D: NA; size: NA; V: TRBV4-2; CDR3: CASSQTDPGYNEQFF; DNA: TGTGCCAGCAGCCAAACGGATCCAGGGTACAATGAGCAGTTCTTC
J: TRBJ2-3; D: TRBD1; size: few; V: TRBV5-1; CDR3: CASSLPGQITDTQYF; DNA: TGCGCCAGCAGCTTACCGGGACAGATCACAGATACGCAGTATTTT
J: TRBJ1-1; D: NA; size: few; V: TRBV2; CDR3: CASSGDRNTEAFF; DNA: TGTGCCAGCAGTGGTGACAGGAACACTGAAGCTTTCTTT
J: TRBJ2-1; D: TRBD1; size: few; V: TRBV7-2; CDR3: CASIPDRGYNEQFF; DNA: TGTGCCAGCATCCCGGACAGGGGCTACAATGAGCAGTTCTTC
J: TRBJ2-3; D: TRBD2; size: few; V: TRBV24-1; CDR3: CATSENGGGTDTQYF; DNA: TGTGCCACCAGTGAAAACGGGGGGGGCACAGATACGCAGTATTTT
J: TRBJ2-3; D: NA; size: NA; V: TRBV7-2; CDR3: CASSLTPPAWLSSTDTQYF; DNA: TGTGCCAGCAGCTTAACCCCGCCAGCTTGGCTCTCTAGCACAGATACGCAGTATTTT
J: TRBJ2-5; D: NA; size: NA; V: TRBV7-9; CDR3: CASSSDLRETQYF; DNA: TGTGCCAGCAGTTCGGACCTCCGGGAGACCCAGTACTTC
J: TRBJ1-1; D: NA; size: NA; V: TRBV5-1; CDR3: CASSYRVMNTEAFF; DNA: TGCGCCAGCAGCTACAGAGTCATGAACACTGAAGCTTTCTTT
J: TRBJ1-1; D: TRBD1; size: few; V: TRBV9; CDR3: CASSKEQGRRTEAFF; DNA: TGTGCCAGCAGCAAAGAACAGGGGCGTCGGACTGAAGCTTTCTTT
J: TRBJ2-7; D: NA; size: NA; V: TRBV5-1; CDR3: CASSWDISYEQYF; DNA: TGCGCCAGCAGCTGGGACATCTCCTACGAGCAGTACTTC
J: TRBJ2-5; D: TRBD1; size: few; V: TRBV5-1; CDR3: CASSLAPGGGETQYF; DNA: TGCGCCAGCAGCTTGGCGCCAGGGGGCGGTGAGACCCAGTACTTC
J: TRBJ2-1; D: NA; size: NA; V: TRBV9; CDR3: CASSGGVTSYNEQFF; DNA: TGTGCCAGCAGCGGCGGGGTGACGTCCTACAATGAGCAGTTCTTC
J: TRBJ1-2; D: TRBD1; size: NA; V: TRBV9; CDR3: CASSPGKGAWGYTF; DNA: TGTGCCAGCAGCCCCGGTAAGGGGGCTTGGGGCTACACCTTC
J: TRBJ1-1; D: TRBD1; size: few; V: TRBV12-3/TRBV12-4; CDR3: CASSWAGGAGDTEAFF; DNA: TGTGCCAGCAGTTGGGCAGGGGGCGCCGGGGACACTGAAGCTTTCTTT
J: TRBJ2-3; D: NA; size: few; V: TRBV9; CDR3: CASSPYPGLHTDTQYF; DNA: TGTGCCAGCAGTCCCTACCCGGGACTCCACACAGATACGCAGTATTTT
J: TRBJ2-7; D: NA; size: NA; V: TRBV5-1; CDR3: CASSFETIAEQYF; DNA: TGCGCCAGCAGCTTCGAGACTATAGCCGAGCAGTACTTC
J: TRBJ2-1; D: TRBD2; size: NA; V: TRBV11-2; CDR3: CASSLDSGGNEQFF; DNA: TGTGCCAGCAGCTTGGATAGCGGGGGGAATGAGCAGTTCTTC
J: TRBJ2-2; D: NA; size: few; V: TRBV29-1; CDR3: CSVGDINTGELFF; DNA: TGCAGCGTTGGAGACATCAACACCGGGGAGCTGTTTTTT
J: TRBJ2-7; D: NA; size: few; V: TRBV4-1; CDR3: CASRAYWTEPSYEQYF; DNA: TGCGCCAGCAGGGCTTACTGGACAGAGCCCTCCTACGAGCAGTACTTC
J: TRBJ2-1; D: NA; size: few; V: TRBV5-1; CDR3: CASSLGGLGAVNEQFF; DNA: TGCGCCAGCAGCTTGGGTGGATTGGGGGCAGTCAATGAGCAGTTCTTC
J: TRBJ2-1; D: TRBD2; size: many; V: TRBV10-2; CDR3: CASSESRLADPSYNEQFF; DNA: TGCGCCAGCAGTGAGTCACGACTAGCGGACCCCTCCTACAATGAGCAGTTCTTC
J: TRBJ2-7; D: NA; size: NA; V: TRBV5-1; CDR3: CASSQPPSGEQYF; DNA: TGCGCCAGCAGCCAACCCCCCTCGGGCGAGCAGTACTTC
J: TRBJ2-1; D: TRBD1; size: NA; V: TRBV20-1; CDR3: CSARESGQGKAYNEQFF; DNA: TGCAGTGCTAGAGAATCCGGACAGGGGAAAGCCTACAATGAGCAGTTCTTC
J: TRBJ1-2; D: NA; size: NA; V: TRBV7-9; CDR3: CASSLRAANYGYTF; DNA: TGTGCCAGCAGCTTAAGGGCAGCTAACTATGGCTACACCTTC
J: TRBJ1-2; D: NA; size: NA; V: TRBV29-1; CDR3: CSVEQGWGGGYGYTF; DNA: TGCAGCGTTGAACAGGGGTGGGGCGGAGGTTATGGCTACACCTTC
J: TRBJ2-5; D: TRBD1; size: NA; V: TRBV4-3; CDR3: CASSPGVGGETQYF; DNA: TGCGCCAGCAGCCCAGGGGTAGGGGGCGAGACCCAGTACTTC
J: TRBJ1-3; D: NA; size: few; V: TRBV6-5; CDR3: CASRGAGNTIYF; DNA: TGTGCCAGCAGGGGGGCTGGAAACACCATATATTTT
J: TRBJ1-1; D: TRBD1; size: NA; V: TRBV7-9; CDR3: CASRTTGATEAFF; DNA: TGTGCCAGCAGAACGACAGGGGCCACTGAAGCTTTCTTT
J: TRBJ2-3; D: NA; size: few; V: TRBV11-2; CDR3: CASSSRVHTPATTDTQYF; DNA: TGTGCCAGCAGCTCCAGGGTTCACACCCCAGCTACCACAGATACGCAGTATTTT
J: TRBJ2-5; D: NA; size: NA; V: TRBV12-3/TRBV12-4; CDR3: CASSLATATAGTQYF; DNA: TGTGCCAGCAGTTTAGCGACAGCCACTGCGGGGACCCAGTACTTC
J: TRBJ2-7; D: NA; size: NA; V: TRBV20-1; CDR3: CSTRPPAYSYEQYF; DNA: TGCAGTACTAGACCCCCGGCGTACTCCTACGAGCAGTACTTC
J: TRBJ2-2; D: TRBD2; size: NA; V: TRBV6-2/TRBV6-3; CDR3: CASRQISGSETGELFF; DNA: TGTGCCAGCAGACAGATAAGCGGGAGTGAAACCGGGGAGCTGTTTTTT
J: TRBJ2-1; D: TRBD2; size: NA; V: TRBV12-3/TRBV12-4; CDR3: CASSFIISGGASSYNEQFF; DNA: TGTGCCAGCAGTTTCATAATCAGCGGGGGGGCTAGCTCCTACAATGAGCAGTTCTTC
J: TRBJ2-5; D: NA; size: NA; V: TRBV6-5; CDR3: CASSYLGDSPARETQYF; DNA: TGTGCCAGCAGTTACTTGGGCGACAGCCCAGCGAGGGAGACCCAGTACTTC